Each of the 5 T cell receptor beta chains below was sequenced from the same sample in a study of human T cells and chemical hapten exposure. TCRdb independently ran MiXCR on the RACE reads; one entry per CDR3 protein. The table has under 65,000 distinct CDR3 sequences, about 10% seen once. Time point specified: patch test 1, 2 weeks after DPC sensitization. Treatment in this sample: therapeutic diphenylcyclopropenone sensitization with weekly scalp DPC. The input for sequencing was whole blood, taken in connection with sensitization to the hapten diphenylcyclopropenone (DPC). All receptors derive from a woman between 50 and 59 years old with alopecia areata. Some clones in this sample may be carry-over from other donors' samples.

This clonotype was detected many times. CDR3 sequence (DNA): TGTGCCAGCAGTGAACCTGGGACTAGCGGCTACAATGAGCAGTTCTTC. Translated, it gives CASSEPGTSGYNEQFF. The J gene is TRBJ2-1, the V gene TRBV2; 11 nucleotides line up with TRBD2. Germline values: CDR1 SNHLY, CDR2 FYNNEI. V trimming: 2 bases; J trimming: 3 bases; junction bases outside the gene matches: 3. The CDR3 extends over 16 amino acids.

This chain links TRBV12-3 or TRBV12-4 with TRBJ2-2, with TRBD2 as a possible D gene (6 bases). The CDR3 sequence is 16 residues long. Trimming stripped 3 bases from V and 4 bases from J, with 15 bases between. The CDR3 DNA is TGTGCCAGCAGTTTTAGCGGTGGGAGGTCCACCGGGGAGCTGTTTTTT. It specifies CASSFSGGRSTGELFF.

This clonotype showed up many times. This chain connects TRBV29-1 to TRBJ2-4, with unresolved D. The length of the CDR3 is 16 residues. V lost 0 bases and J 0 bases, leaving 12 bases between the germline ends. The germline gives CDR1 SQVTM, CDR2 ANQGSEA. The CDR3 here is CSVEDPLPLAKNIQYF. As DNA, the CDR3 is TGCAGCGTTGAAGACCCTCTACCTCTAGCCAAAAACATTCAGTACTTC.

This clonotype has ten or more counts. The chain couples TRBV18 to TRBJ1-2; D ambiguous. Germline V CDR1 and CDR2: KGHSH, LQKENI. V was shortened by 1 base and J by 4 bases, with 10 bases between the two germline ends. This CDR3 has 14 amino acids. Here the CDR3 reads CASSPLKEIYGYTF. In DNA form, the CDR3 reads TGTGCCAGCTCACCACTGAAGGAGATCTATGGCTACACCTTC. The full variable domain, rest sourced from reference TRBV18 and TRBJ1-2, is NAGVMQNPRHLVRRRGQEARLRCSPMKGHSHVYWYRQLPEEGLKFMVYLQKENIIDESGMPKERFSAEFPKEGPSILRIQQVVRGDSAAYFCASSPLKEIYGYTFGSGTRLTVV.

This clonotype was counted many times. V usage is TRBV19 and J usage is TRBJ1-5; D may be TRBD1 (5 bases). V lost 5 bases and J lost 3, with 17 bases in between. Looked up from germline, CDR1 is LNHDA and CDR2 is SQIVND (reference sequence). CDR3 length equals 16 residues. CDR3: CASSPERGRFNQPQHF. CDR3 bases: TGTGCCAGTAGTCCAGAGAGGGGACGTTTCAATCAGCCCCAGCATTTT.